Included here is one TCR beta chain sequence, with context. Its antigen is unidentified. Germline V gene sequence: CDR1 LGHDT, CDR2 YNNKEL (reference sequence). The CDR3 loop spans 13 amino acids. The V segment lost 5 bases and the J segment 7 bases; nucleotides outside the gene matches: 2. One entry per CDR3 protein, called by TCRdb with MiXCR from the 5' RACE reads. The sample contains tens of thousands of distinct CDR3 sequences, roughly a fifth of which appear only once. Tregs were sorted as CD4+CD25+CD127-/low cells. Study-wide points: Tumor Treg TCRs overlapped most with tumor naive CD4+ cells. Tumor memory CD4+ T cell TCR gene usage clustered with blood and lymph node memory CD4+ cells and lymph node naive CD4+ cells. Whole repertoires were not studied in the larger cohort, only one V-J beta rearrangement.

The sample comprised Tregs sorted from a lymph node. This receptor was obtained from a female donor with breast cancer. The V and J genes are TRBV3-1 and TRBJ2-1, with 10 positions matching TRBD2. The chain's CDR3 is CASSRTSGNEQFF. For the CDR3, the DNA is TGTGCCAGCAGCAGGACTAGCGGAAATGAGCAGTTCTTC.